These T cell receptor beta chains were read from a single sample in a study of shared clonotypes between healthy human individuals. Clones were read by immunoSEQ multiplex PCR, and TCRdb kept only the in-frame ones, dropping some. Altogether 1.5 million to 1.9 million clones are present, 95% to 99% being singletons, with the ten largest covering approximately 0.45%. Sequencing was performed on naive CD4+ T cells sorted from blood. The source is a man aged 30-40 years in good health. Both conserved end residues are part of each CDR3. A D gene is named only where the DNA matches it firmly. The listing skips clone size in some rows; elsewhere it reads once, few, many or a size class.

TRBJ2-5 | - | - | TRBV2 | TGTGCCAGTGAGGGAGGAGAGACCCAGTACTTC | CASEGGETQYF
TRBJ2-7 | - | - | TRBV28 | TGTGCCAGCAGTTCCCCTTCCTATTCCTACGAGCAGTACTTC | CASSSPSYSYEQYF
TRBJ2-7 | - | - | TRBV5-5 | TGTGCCAGCAGCTTCAGGGTAAACTCCTACGAGCAGTACTTC | CASSFRVNSYEQYF
TRBJ2-7 | - | - | TRBV7-8 | TGTGCCAGCAGCTTACTAGGAAGGACTGGGAACTACGAGCAGTACTTC | CASSLLGRTGNYEQYF
TRBJ1-1 | once | - | TRBV27 | TGTGCCAGCAGTGAATCGCGCTACACTGAAGCTTTCTTT | CASSESRYTEAFF
TRBJ1-5 | - | - | TRBV4-2 | TGTGCCAGCAGTCCTTGGGGCAATCAGCCCCAGCATTTT | CASSPWGNQPQHF
TRBJ1-3 | - | TRBD1 | TRBV28 | TGTGCCAGCAGCCTCACAGGGGCTAACTCTGGAAACACCATATATTTT | CASSLTGANSGNTIYF
TRBJ1-5 | - | - | TRBV27 | TGTGCCAGCAGTTTCCAAGGGAATAGCAATCAGCCCCAGCATTTT | CASSFQGNSNQPQHF
TRBJ1-2 | - | - | TRBV25-1 | TGTGCCAGCAGTGAAAACTGGTACTATGGCTACACCTTC | CASSENWYYGYTF
TRBJ2-7 | - | - | TRBV2 | TGTGCCAGCACTGAGACGGGACACAGCTACGAGCAGTACTTC | CASTETGHSYEQYF
TRBJ2-5 | - | TRBD1 | TRBV4-3 | TGCGCCAGCAGCCGCGGACAGGGCACAGAGACCCAGTACTTC | CASSRGQGTETQYF
TRBJ2-5 | - | - | TRBV14 | TGTGCCAGCAGCCAAGATTGGATTCAAGAGACCCAGTACTTC | CASSQDWIQETQYF
TRBJ2-5 | - | TRBD2 | TRBV5-1 | TGCGCCAGCAGCTCTAGCGGGCAGTACCAAGAGACCCAGTACTTC | CASSSSGQYQETQYF
TRBJ2-7 | once | - | TRBV6-6 | TGTGCCAGCAGTCGGTTAAGGGGCGAGCAGTACTTC | CASSRLRGEQYF
TRBJ2-5 | - | - | TRBV6-1 | TGTGCCAGCAGTGTTGGGGGAGAGACCCAGTACTTC | CASSVGGETQYF
TRBJ2-7 | - | - | TRBV28 | TGTGCCAGCAGTTTGATCTCAGGGCCCTACGAGCAGTACTTC | CASSLISGPYEQYF
TRBJ1-4 | - | TRBD1 | TRBV27 | TGTGCCAGCAGTTTTCGACAGGGGGCGGCTGCAACTAATGAAAAACTGTTTTTT | CASSFRQGAAATNEKLFF
TRBJ1-1 | - | - | TRBV29-1 | TGCAGCGTTGAATCGTCGGGCACTGAAGCTTTCTTT | CSVESSGTEAFF
TRBJ2-7 | - | - | TRBV5-1 | TGCGCCAGCAGCTTTGGGGGCGGGAGCTCCTACGAGCAGTACTTC | CASSFGGGSSYEQYF
TRBJ2-1 | - | - | TRBV7-2 | TGTGCCAGCAGCCAATACGGGGATGAGCAGTTCTTC | CASSQYGDEQFF
TRBJ1-5 | - | - | TRBV4-3 | TGCGCCAGCAGCCAAGAACGGGGACGGGATCAGCCCCAGCATTTT | CASSQERGRDQPQHF
TRBJ1-1 | - | - | TRBV5-1 | TGCGCCAGCAGCTCTGGACAGAGCGGGGCTTTCTTT | CASSSGQSGAFF
TRBJ2-7 | - | - | TRBV28 | TGTGCCAGCAGTCCCCCACTGGGAGTGGGTGAGCAGTACTTC | CASSPPLGVGEQYF
TRBJ2-4 | - | - | TRBV18 | TGTGCCAGCTCACCACTTCCGCCACGTTCCGCCAAAAACATTCAGTACTTC | CASSPLPPRSAKNIQYF
TRBJ1-4 | - | - | TRBV6-5 | TGTGCCAGCCGCAAGGCGGGCAACTTAGGTGAAAAACTGTTTTTT | CASRKAGNLGEKLFF
TRBJ2-1 | - | - | TRBV18 | TGTGCCAGCTCACCTCGACAGAGCTCCTACAATGAGCAGTTCTTC | CASSPRQSSYNEQFF
TRBJ2-2 | - | - | TRBV5-1 | TGCGCCAGCAGCCGGAGCGGACGGAACACCGGGGAGCTGTTTTTT | CASSRSGRNTGELFF
TRBJ2-5 | - | - | TRBV6-1 | TGTGCCAGCAGTGAAGCGTTGGAGACCCAGTACTTC | CASSEALETQYF
TRBJ2-1 | - | TRBD2 | TRBV18 | TGTGCCAGCTCACCACCCTCCGGGGGGTTCTACAATGAGCAGTTCTTC | CASSPPSGGFYNEQFF
TRBJ1-1 | - | - | TRBV5-6 | TGTGCCAGCAGCTTGGCAGGTAGGGAGAACACTGAAGCTTTCTTT | CASSLAGRENTEAFF
TRBJ2-3 | - | TRBD2 | TRBV6-1 | TGTGCCAGCAGTGACCCGGGACTACAGTATTTT | CASSDPGLQYF
TRBJ2-7 | - | - | TRBV5-1 | TGCGCCAGCAGCTTAGGGGTTTCCTACGAGCAGTACTTC | CASSLGVSYEQYF
TRBJ1-4 | once | - | TRBV18 | TGTGCCAGCTCACCACCGATAGCGTCTGCAACTAATGAAAAACTGTTTTTT | CASSPPIASATNEKLFF
TRBJ2-3 | - | TRBD2 | TRBV18 | TGTGCCAGCTCACCACTCTCTAGCGGGAATAGAGATACGCAGTATTTT | CASSPLSSGNRDTQYF
TRBJ2-5 | - | TRBD1 | TRBV30 | TGTGCCTGGAAAGACAGGGGGCTAGAGACCCAGTACTTC | CAWKDRGLETQYF
TRBJ2-7 | - | - | TRBV7-8 | TGTGCCAGCAGCCCATCCAGACTTAGCGGTTCCTACGAGCAGTACTTC | CASSPSRLSGSYEQYF